This T cell receptor (beta chain) was observed in a study of blood T cells in healthy people across ages. Germline trimming cut 6 bases from V and 3 bases from J; bases unmatched to any gene: 7. The germline V gene has CDR1 ENHRY and CDR2 SYGVKD. The CDR3 is made up of 15 amino acids. Alongside a J-beta primer mix, a sample-barcoded 5' primer served in a second PCR lasting about 7 to 11 cycles. TCRdb reprocessed the 5' RACE reads with MiXCR, giving one entry per CDR3 protein. The data hold approximately 1.5 million distinct CDR3 sequences, with 35% to 45% observed a single time. The source of this sequence is a woman between 18 and 29 years old in good health. V is TRBV10-3 and J is TRBJ2-2; 7 nucleotides line up with TRBD1. Material: blood. CDR3 sequence: CAISRQGFDTGELFF. CDR3 nucleotide sequence: TGTGCCATCAGCCGACAGGGTTTTGACACCGGGGAGCTGTTTTTT.